The present TCR beta chain was sequenced within a study of a mutant IDH1 vaccine in newly diagnosed glioma. TCRdb's copy holds only in-frame clones and misses some; the assay was immunoSEQ multiplex PCR. Of about 50,000 clones detected, around 78% appear once; the ten largest clones hold roughly 4.8%. The germline CDR1 and CDR2 sequences are MDHEN and SYDVKM. V lost 5 bases, J lost 2 bases, and 13 bases lay in between. The CDR3 covers 14 residues. Time point reported: week 5, during vaccination. The investigators gave 300 ug of mutant IDH1 20-mer peptide in each vaccine dose, together with topical imiquimod. For this clone: Antigen: not known.

The sample here was PBMCs, taken from a glioma patient whose treatment included an IDH1 peptide vaccine. The receptor's source is a man aged 50 to 60 with glioma. The chain joins TRBV28 to TRBJ2-7, with D perhaps given as TRBD1 or TRBD2 (6 bases each). The CDR3: CASSGRDTTYEQYF. The CDR3 DNA is TGTGCCAGCAGTGGGCGGGACACCACCTACGAGCAGTACTTC.